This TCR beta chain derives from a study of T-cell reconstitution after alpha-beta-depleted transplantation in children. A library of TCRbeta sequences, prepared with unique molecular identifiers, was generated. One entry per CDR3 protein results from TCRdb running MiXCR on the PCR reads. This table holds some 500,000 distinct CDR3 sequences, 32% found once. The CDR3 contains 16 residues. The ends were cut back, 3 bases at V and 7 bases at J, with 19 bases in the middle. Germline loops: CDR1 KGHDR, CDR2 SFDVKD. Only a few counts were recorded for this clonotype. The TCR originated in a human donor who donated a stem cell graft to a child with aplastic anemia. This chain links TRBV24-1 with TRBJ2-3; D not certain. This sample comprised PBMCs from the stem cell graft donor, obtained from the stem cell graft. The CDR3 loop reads CATSDHRLRVQNTQYF. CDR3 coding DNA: TGTGCCACCAGTGATCACCGCCTTCGGGTGCAAAATACGCAGTATTTT.